This T cell receptor (beta chain) stems from a study of CD4 T cells in relation to SARS-CoV-2 and coronaviruses. Across the whole study: PBMCs were cultured with antigen for around nine days before TCR beta sequencing. Study-wide findings and caveats: According to naive versus memory sequencing, detected responses are memory recall, not newly primed.

This clone showed up just once. Its matching antigen is unknown. Sequencing used immunoSEQ multiplex PCR; TCRdb keeps in-frame clones, though not all of them. The sample lists tens of thousands of clones, about 76% occurring once. Input material: memory CD4+ T cells from PBMCs, cultured in vitro. This TCR was sampled from an adult with COVID-19.

In DNA form, the CDR3 reads TGTGCCAGCTCACTTACAGGGACAACTAATGAAAAACTGTTTTTT. It translates to CASSLTGTTNEKLFF. The V and J genes are TRBV18 and TRBJ1-4; tentative D call: TRBD1 (6 bases). Trimming removed 4 bases from V and 0 bases from J, with 9 bases in between. The CDR3 spans 15 residues. Germline-derived CDR1 and CDR2 are KGHSH and LQKENI.